This T cell receptor beta chain was identified during a study of blood T cell repertoires in COVID-19 (dated by TCRdb to the early 2020s). For context, the study as a whole: Samples covering the acute and convalescent phases of COVID-19 were provided by collaborators in the United States, Italy and Spain. A freely available public database, intended as a resource for researchers studying the immune response to SARS-CoV-2, is where the repertoires were released. Subjects who had been exposed to COVID-19, were actively infected with it, or had recovered from it provided the deeply sampled blood TCRbeta repertoires that made up the dataset. Where HLA class I and class II types were available, the types were taken from metadata supplied by the sample provider, not from assay-based typing. The material from the prospective study consisted of cDNA or gDNA derived from T cells, B-cell-depleted T cells, or PBMCs. Samples came from the ongoing ImmuneRACE study (first 160 participants) plus 1,254 subjects from 6 global collaborators. The sample metadata nearly always contained a de-identified subject ID, COVID-19 status, age in years and sex.

TCRbeta CDR3 regions were amplified from genomic DNA using the immunoSEQ Assay, a bias-controlled multiplex PCR. In the original analysis: The number of nucleated cells in each sample was estimated from the amplification of reference gene primers within the assay. Sequence reads were collapsed and filtered to measure the absolute abundance of every unique TCRbeta CDR3 rearrangement. For each sample, productive Simpson clonality was calculated as the square root of Simpson's diversity index over productive rearrangements. The source is immuneACCESS, and TCRdb retained only in-frame sequences with V and J called. Part of the clones is not carried over; for the studies checked, unresolved V genes explain less than half of this, and the remainder is unexplained. V and J calls and clone size are copied from that table; D and trimming were computed from the DNA. The sample table records more than 200,000 clones; 88% of these occur just once. Of the sample, approximately 2.2% falls within the top ten clones.

A second Seattle source provided samples from volunteer blood donors who had recovered from COVID-19. Each collaborating institution followed its own protocols to collect whole blood in K2EDTA tubes. For TCRbeta analysis, collaborators shipped samples in one of three forms: frozen whole blood, isolated PBMCs, or DNA extracted from either of those sample types. The paper's findings and limits, for the study overall: Clinical and demographic metadata were provided uncurated, with the amount varying by source and participant.

From the cysteine through the phenylalanine, the CDR3 covers 16 amino acids. Only the CDR3 part of the read is kept: 48 bases, read in frame from the first base. The junction shows trimming of 7 bases on V and 0 bases on J, plus 13 bases between the germline ends. Based on the germline V gene, the CDR1 and CDR2 sequences are MDHEN and SYDVKM. On this clone: The specificity of this receptor is unknown. The record has no base qualities; no much larger clone is one base away.

This chain is built from TRBV28 and TRBJ1-6; tentative D gene TRBD1, with 5 bases matching. The source is a woman in her 40s who had recovered from COVID-19. The sample consisted of peripheral blood. The CDR3 region reads CASNGGISSYNSPLHF. The base sequence is TGTGCCAGCAACGGGGGGATTAGCTCCTATAATTCACCCCTCCACTTT.